This passage covers 26 T cell receptor beta chains from one sample sequenced in a study of T cells in women clearing cervical HPV infection. Measured with immunoSEQ multiplex PCR; TCRdb has only the in-frame clones, and not every one. Its clone listing holds 40,000 to 60,000 clones. Material for sequencing was blood buffy coat. The receptors were sampled from a woman aged 18-69 years with a cervical HPV16 infection that either progressed to CIN3+ or cleared (not recorded which).

Remarks on this clone: At one boundary the junction diverges from the germline segment, which might be a read error. The read ends 3 residues early relative to the CDR3; the germline J gene fills the gap. Other nucleotide sequences in the sample specify the same CDR3. This chain uses TRBV20-1 with TRBJ2-3, with 10 bases identical to TRBD2. The CDR3 contains 15 residues. The germline V gene encodes CDR1 DFQATT and CDR2 SNEGSKA (reference sequence). The DNA read from the CDR3 is TGCAGTGCTAGACTAGCGGGGGCTGGTTCAGAGACG. It encodes CSARLAGAGSET. Given in full, the CDR3 is CSARLAGAGSETQYF.

Regarding this clone: The read ends 3 residues early relative to the CDR3; the germline J gene fills the gap. The chain is built from TRBV6-1 and TRBJ1-3; no reliable D call. This CDR3 region has 15 residues. Trimming took 4 bases from V and 7 from J, leaving 17 bases between them. Germline loops: CDR1 MNHNS, CDR2 SASEGT. The CDR3 is CASSGLESHGNTIYF. The CDR3 bases that were read are TGTGCCAGCAGTGGCCTAGAGTCGCACGGGAACACC.

CDR3 DNA, as far as it was read: TGCGCCAGCAGCCCCCAGGTAGAGGTCTCCTATAATTCACCC. This translates into CASSPQVEVSYNSP. The full CDR3 protein is CASSPQVEVSYNSPLHF. The V gene is TRBV4-1, the J gene TRBJ1-6; D is unresolved. The CDR3 end is not reached by the read, which stops 3 residues before it; the germline J gene fills it in. The V end was cut by 4 bases, the J end by 0 bases, with 13 bases between. This CDR3 has 17 amino acids. Germline V gene sequence: CDR1 MGHRA, CDR2 YSYEKL.

The CDR3 loop is CASRLKGLPRTQYF. CDR3 bases read: TGTGCCAGCAGGCTGAAAGGGCTCCCAAGGACG. The chain links TRBV5-4 to TRBJ2-3, with unresolved D. The read ends 3 residues before the CDR3 terminus; that terminus is restored from the germline J gene. The V gene's germline CDR1 is SGHNT and CDR2 YYREEE (reference sequence). This CDR3 is 14 amino acids long.

Concerning this clone itself: The CDR3 extends 3 residues past the end of the read, so its final part is completed from the germline J gene. V is TRBV2 and J is TRBJ2-7, with D perhaps TRBD1 (5 bases). Trimming cost V 5 bases and J 6 bases, with 14 bases left between them. Germline loops: CDR1 SNHLY, CDR2 FYNNEI. The CDR3 consists of 13 residues. This CDR3 reads CASSTGQASEQYF. CDR3 DNA (partial): TGTGCCAGCAGTACCGGACAAGCCTCCGAG.

With regard to this clone: The observed sequence ends 3 residues before the CDR3 terminus, with the missing tail filled in from the germline J gene. The V and J genes are TRBV20-1 and TRBJ2-1; 9 bases are shared with TRBD2. The CDR3 spans 14 residues. In germline, CDR1 is DFQATT, CDR2 SNEGSKA (reference sequence). The V segment lost 6 bases and the J segment 5 bases; nucleotides outside the gene matches: 8. Partial CDR3 DNA: TGCAGTGCCCACCCGGGACTAGCTAACAATGAG. It is translated as CSAHPGLANNE. In full, the CDR3 is CSAHPGLANNEQFF.

As concerns this clone: The sequence runs out 3 residues before the end of the CDR3; the remainder is reconstructed from the germline J gene. The chain has TRBV28 and TRBJ2-7; possibly TRBD1 for D (6 bases). CDR1 and CDR2 from the germline V gene are MDHEN and SYDVKM. Trimming cost V 1 base and J 0 bases, with 16 bases left between them. This CDR3 is built from 17 residues. CDR3: CASSLSPDRTFSYEQYF. CDR3 bases read: TGTGCCAGCAGTTTATCCCCTGACAGGACCTTCTCCTACGAG.

Comment on this clone: The read finishes 3 residues shy of the CDR3 end, and the germline J gene is used to complete it. The chain combines TRBV7-3 with TRBJ2-1; 7 nucleotides line up with TRBD2. Germline trimming cut 5 bases from V and 0 bases from J; bases unmatched to any gene: 7. The germline CDR1 and CDR2 sequences are SGHTA and FQGTGA. There are 16 residues in the CDR3. The CDR3: CASSPSGDNSYNEQFF. Incomplete CDR3 DNA: TGTGCCAGCAGCCCGAGCGGGGATAACTCCTACAATGAG.

As concerns this clone: Read data end 3 residues before the CDR3 end; the end is taken from the germline J gene. The chain uses TRBV10-3 and TRBJ2-3, with D perhaps TRBD1 (5 bases). Germline CDR1 ENHRY, CDR2 SYGVKD. The CDR3 spans 14 residues. Trimming removed 3 bases from V and 0 bases from J, with 7 bases in between. The covered CDR3 bases are TGTGCCATCAGTGACCGACAGAGCACAGATACG. Translated: CAISDRQSTDT. The CDR3 in full is CAISDRQSTDTQYF.

With respect to this clone: Other DNA sequences in the sample encode the same CDR3. The CDR3 loop reads CASSFVTGTYEQYF. The sequenced part of the CDR3 DNA is TGTGCCAGCAGTTTCGTCACAGGGACCTACGAG. The rearrangement links TRBV28 to TRBJ2-7; TRBD1 is a possible D gene (6 bases). The CDR3 end falls 3 residues outside the read, so it is completed with the germline J gene. The length of the CDR3 is 14 residues. Trimming left V 3 bases short and J 2 bases short, with 11 bases between. The germline gives CDR1 MDHEN, CDR2 SYDVKM. Using reference TRBV28 and TRBJ2-7 for the parts outside the CDR3, the full variable domain is DVKVTQSSRYLVKRTGEKVFLECVQDMDHENMFWYRQDPGLGLRLIYFSYDVKMKEKGDIPEGYSVSREKKERFSLILESASTNQTSMYLCASSFVTGTYEQYFGPGTRLTVT.

In the case of this clone: The read terminates 3 residues ahead of where the CDR3 ends, so the germline J gene completes it. The chain employs TRBV9 and TRBJ2-5; TRBD2 agrees at 8 bases. V gave up 0 bases and J gave up 0 bases; unmatched junction bases: 10. There are 18 residues in the CDR3. Germline V CDR1 and CDR2: SGDLS, YYNGEE. CDR3 in amino acids: CASSVGWASGRYQETQYF. The sequenced CDR3 bases are TGTGCCAGCAGCGTAGGTTGGGCTAGCGGGCGATACCAAGAGACC. Variable domain in full (rest from reference TRBV9 and TRBJ2-5): DSGVTQTPKHLITATGQRVTLRCSPRSGDLSVYWYQQSLDQGLQFLIQYYNGEERAKGNILERFSAQQFPDLHSELNLSSLELGDSALYFCASSVGWASGRYQETQYFGPGTRLLVL.

As to this clone: The sequence runs out 3 residues before the end of the CDR3; the remainder is reconstructed from the germline J gene. This chain links TRBV5-1 with TRBJ2-7; D may be TRBD1 (6 bases). Germline V gene data show CDR1 as SGHRS and CDR2 as YFSETQ. The V end was cut by 0 bases, the J end by 4 bases, with 14 bases between. The CDR3 spans 15 residues. CDR3 loop: CASSLAPEGVYEQYF. CDR3 DNA (partial): TGCGCCAGCAGCTTGGCCCCTGAGGGGGTATACGAG.

Concerning this clone itself: With the read ending 3 residues before the CDR3 end, the germline J gene is used to fill in that end. The chain links TRBV7-9 to TRBJ2-1, with 10 bases that match TRBD2. Germline CDR1 reads SEHNR; CDR2 reads FQNEAQ (reference sequence). CDR3 length: 15 amino acids. V dropped 5 bases and J dropped 5; count of bases not matched to a gene: 6. The CDR3 is CASSIKRGGHNEQFF. The CDR3 DNA, read in part, is TGTGCCAGCAGCATAAAGCGGGGGGGCCACAATGAG.

With respect to this clone: The read ends 3 residues before the CDR3 terminus; that terminus is restored from the germline J gene. V gene TRBV30 combines with J gene TRBJ2-3, with 10 bases matching TRBD2. This CDR3 is 15 amino acids long. V lost 0 bases and J lost 4; bases outside the gene matches: 4. CDR1 GTSNPN and CDR2 SVGIG come from the germline V gene (reference sequence). The CDR3 spells CAWSVGAGGSDTQYF. CDR3 bases read: TGTGCCTGGAGTGTAGGAGCGGGGGGGTCAGATACG.

With respect to this clone: Read data end 3 residues before the CDR3 end; the end is taken from the germline J gene. The chain uses TRBV5-6 and TRBJ2-7; possible D gene TRBD1, 6 bases. V was clipped by 2 bases and J by 2 bases, with 11 bases between them. The CDR3 length is 14 residues. The germline V gene encodes CDR1 SGHDT and CDR2 YYEEEE. Incomplete CDR3 DNA: TGTGCCAGCAGCTTACGAGGGGGACCCTACGAG. Residues: CASSLRGGPYE. The complete CDR3 sequence is CASSLRGGPYEQYF. Combining the CDR3 with reference TRBV5-6 and TRBJ2-7 gives the whole variable domain DAGVTQSPTHLIKTRGQQVTLRCSPKSGHDTVSWYQQALGQGPQFIFQYYEEEERQRGNFPDRFSGHQFPNYSSELNVNALLLGDSALYLCASSLRGGPYEQYFGPGTRLTVT.

As for this clone: Coverage ceases 3 residues before the CDR3 finishes, and the germline J gene fills in the end. The chain joins TRBV11-2 to TRBJ2-3, with TRBD1 as a possible D gene (5 bases). Trimming took off 5 bases at V and 6 bases at J, with 18 bases between the two ends. CDR3 length equals 15 residues. Per the germline V gene, CDR1 is SGHAT and CDR2 is FQNNGV. Incomplete CDR3 DNA: TGTGCCAGCAGCCTTCGACAGATACCATATGATACG. It codes for CASSLRQIPYDT. The whole CDR3 protein reads CASSLRQIPYDTQYF.

CDR3: CASSVASGGADEQFF. CDR3 DNA, as far as it was read: TGTGCCAGCAGTGTCGCTAGCGGGGGGGCCGATGAG. The rearrangement uses TRBV2 and TRBJ2-1; TRBD2 agrees at 12 bases. The missing CDR3 end, 3 residues past where the read stops, is filled in from the germline J gene. The CDR3 is 15 residues long. J gave up 8 bases and V 4 bases, and 6 bases lay outside the gene matches. Germline assignment: CDR1 SNHLY and CDR2 FYNNEI.

Comments on this clone: Read data end 3 residues before the CDR3 end; the end is taken from the germline J gene. The V gene is TRBV20-1, the J gene TRBJ2-3; TRBD2 matches 10 bases. CDR3 length: 16 residues. The V gene's germline CDR1 is DFQATT and CDR2 SNEGSKA (reference sequence). CDR3 in amino acids: CSAKSMQRGGRETQYF. The DNA read from the CDR3 is TGCAGTGCTAAGTCGATGCAGCGGGGGGGCAGGGAGACG.

Of note for this clone: With the read ending 3 residues before the CDR3 end, the germline J gene is used to fill in that end. The same CDR3 is also encoded by other DNA sequences in this sample. The chain combines TRBV19 with TRBJ2-1; TRBD2 agrees at 10 bases. Germline trimming cut 5 bases from V and 3 bases from J; bases unmatched to any gene: 4. The germline V gene has CDR1 LNHDA and CDR2 SQIVND (reference sequence). CDR3 length: 15 amino acids. CDR3 amino acids: CASSHPSGGYNEQFF. CDR3 bases read: TGTGCCAGTAGTCACCCTAGCGGGGGCTACAATGAG.

About this clone: The read stops 3 residues short of the end of the CDR3; the missing end is completed from the germline J gene. This CDR3 is also generated by other DNA sequences in the sample. The rearrangement links TRBV18 to TRBJ1-2; 7 bases map to TRBD1. Per the germline V gene, CDR1 is KGHSH and CDR2 is LQKENI. The CDR3 loop spans 14 amino acids. Here the CDR3 reads CASSPPGGADTYTF. The CDR3 DNA, read in part, is TGTGCCAGCTCACCACCAGGGGGCGCAGATACC.

To note about this clone: The CDR3 end falls 3 residues outside the read, so it is completed with the germline J gene. V is TRBV29-1 and J is TRBJ1-2; 9 bases align to TRBD1. In germline, CDR1 is SQVTM, CDR2 ANQGSEA. The CDR3 sequence is 15 residues long. V lost 4 bases and J lost 3; bases outside the gene matches: 9. CDR3 amino acids: CSVGSRGQGDYGYTF. Incomplete CDR3 DNA: TGCAGCGTTGGCTCTCGGGGACAGGGAGACTATGGC.

In regard to this clone: Read coverage stops 3 residues before the CDR3 terminus; the germline J gene supplies the remainder. The J gene is TRBJ1-1, the V gene TRBV7-3; maybe TRBD1 (5 bases). CDR1 is SGHTA, CDR2 FQGTGA, per germline. Trimming left V 1 base short and J 1 base short, with 10 bases between. This CDR3 comprises 15 residues. Incomplete CDR3 DNA: TGTGCCAGCAGCTTAATGGGGCGGGGGAACACTGAA. Its protein is CASSLMGRGNTE. The full CDR3 is CASSLMGRGNTEAFF.

On this clone itself: The read ends 3 residues shy of where the CDR3 ends; the end is completed using the germline J gene. The chain recombines TRBV20-1 with TRBJ2-3; TRBD2 matches at 8 bases. The germline CDR1 and CDR2 sequences are DFQATT and SNEGSKA (reference sequence). CDR3 length equals 14 residues. Trimming at V came to 6 bases and at J to 0 bases, leaving 5 bases not matched to a gene. CDR3 DNA (partial): TGCAGTGCCCTTAGCGGGACTAGCACAGATACG. As protein: CSALSGTSTDT. The whole CDR3 sequence is CSALSGTSTDTQYF.

CDR3 DNA, as far as it was read: TGTGCCAGCAGTCTCGACAGCTCTGGGGCCAACGTC. It translates to CASSLDSSGANV. The entire CDR3 reads CASSLDSSGANVLTF. V usage is TRBV6-2 or TRBV6-3 and J usage is TRBJ2-6, with D possibly being TRBD1 (5 bases). The CDR3 extends 3 residues past the end of the read, so its final part is completed from the germline J gene. CDR3 length: 15 amino acids. Looked up from germline, CDR1 is MNHEY and CDR2 is SVGEGT. V dropped 5 bases and J dropped 0 bases, with 8 bases sitting between them.

About this clone itself: The read ends 3 residues before the CDR3 terminus; that terminus is restored from the germline J gene. The chain couples TRBV6-1 to TRBJ2-3, with 12 nucleotides matching TRBD2. The germline V gene has CDR1 MNHNS and CDR2 SASEGT. This CDR3 comprises 15 residues. Trimming at V came to 2 bases and at J to 4 bases, leaving 1 base not matched to a gene. The CDR3 reads CASSELAGGPDTQYF. The sequenced CDR3 bases are TGTGCCAGCAGTGAACTAGCGGGGGGGCCAGATACG.

Regarding this clone: The read ends 3 residues before the CDR3 terminus; that terminus is restored from the germline J gene. The V call is TRBV5-4, the J call TRBJ2-1; D ambiguous. With 0 bases removed from V and 6 bases from J, the gap between germline ends came to 7 bases. Germline CDR1 SGHNT, CDR2 YYREEE (reference sequence). The CDR3 runs to 13 residues. CDR3 amino acids: CASSLGSSNEQFF. CDR3 bases read: TGTGCCAGCAGCTTGGGTAGCTCCAATGAG.